Sequencing of this TCR beta chain was carried out in a study of T cell clones after liver transplantation. Overall study: Blood was drawn pre-transplant, before withdrawal, and after full or failed withdrawal.

Sequencing was performed with immunoSEQ multiplex PCR; in TCRdb, only in-frame clones are kept and a portion is missing. The sample shows some 59,000 clones, 60% to 75% of them seen only once. V was pared by 4 bases and J by 3 bases, with 20 bases between. This CDR3 is 16 amino acids long. Germline CDR1 reads SGHNT; CDR2 reads YYREEE (reference sequence). The sample here was CD4+ T cells from blood, taken at the 22-month timepoint. The origin of this receptor is a human patient who received a liver transplant. Some T cells may have originated in the graft donor. The gene calls are TRBV5-4 and TRBJ2-7; perhaps TRBD1 as D (7 bases). CDR3 DNA sequence: TGTGCCAGCAGCCAACGGGCCAGGGGGGTCGGCTACGAGCAGTACTTC. This sequence encodes CASSQRARGVGYEQYF.